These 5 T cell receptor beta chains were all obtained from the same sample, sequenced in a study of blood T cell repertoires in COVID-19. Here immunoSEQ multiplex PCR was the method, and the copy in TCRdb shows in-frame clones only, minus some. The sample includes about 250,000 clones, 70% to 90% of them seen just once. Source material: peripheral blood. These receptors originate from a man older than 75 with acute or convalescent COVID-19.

The CDR3 bases are TGTGCCAGCAGCTTCGAAATAGCGACAAGAAATGAGCAGTTCTTC. It specifies CASSFEIATRNEQFF. The chain is built from TRBV7-2 and TRBJ2-1, with D maybe TRBD2 (5 bases). There are 15 residues in the CDR3. V was trimmed by 3 bases and J by 7 bases, leaving 16 bases between them. Germline CDR1 SGHTA, CDR2 FQGNSA. Full variable domain (remainder filled in from reference TRBV7-2 and TRBJ2-1): GAGVSQSPSNKVTEKGKDVELRCDPISGHTALYWYRQSLGQGLEFLIYFQGNSAPDKSGLPSDRFSAERTGGSVSTLTIQRTQQEDSAVYLCASSFEIATRNEQFFGPGTRLTVL.

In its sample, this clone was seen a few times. The CDR3 loop is CASSLEAGTGLPYGYTF. The DNA for the CDR3 is TGTGCCAGCAGTTTAGAGGCGGGGACAGGGCTACCTTATGGCTACACCTTC. The chain couples TRBV28 to TRBJ1-2; TRBD1 aligns across 9 bases. The germline V gene encodes CDR1 MDHEN and CDR2 SYDVKM. V shed 2 bases, J shed 5 bases, and the junction held 12 bases outside the gene matches. There are 17 residues in the CDR3.

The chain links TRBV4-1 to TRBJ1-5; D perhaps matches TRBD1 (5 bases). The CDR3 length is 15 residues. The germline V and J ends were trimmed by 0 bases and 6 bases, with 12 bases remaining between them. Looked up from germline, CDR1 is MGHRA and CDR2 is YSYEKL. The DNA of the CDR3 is TGCGCCAGCAGCCAAGAGGGACGGGAGGGTCAGCCCCAGCATTTT. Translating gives CASSQEGREGQPQHF.

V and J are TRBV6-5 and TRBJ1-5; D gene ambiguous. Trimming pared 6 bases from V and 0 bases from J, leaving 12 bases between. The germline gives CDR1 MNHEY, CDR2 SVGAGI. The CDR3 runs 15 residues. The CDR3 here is CASSPRTVSNQPQHF. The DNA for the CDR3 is TGTGCCAGCAGCCCCCGAACAGTTAGCAATCAGCCCCAGCATTTT.

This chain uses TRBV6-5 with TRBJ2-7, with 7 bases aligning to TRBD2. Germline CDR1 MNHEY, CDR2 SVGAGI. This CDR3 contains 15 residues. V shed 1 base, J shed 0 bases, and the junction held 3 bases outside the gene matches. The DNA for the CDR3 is TGTGCCAGCAGTTACTACAGCGGGGTCTCCTACGAGCAGTACTTC. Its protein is CASSYYSGVSYEQYF.